The 14 T cell receptor beta chains listed next were all sequenced from one sample in a study of T-cell reconstitution after alpha-beta-depleted transplantation in children. It was with unique molecular identifiers that the TCRbeta library was prepared. MiXCR, run by TCRdb on the PCR reads, gives a single entry per CDR3 protein. The sample has 300,000 to 400,000 distinct CDR3 sequences, approximately 12% seen once. Sequenced here: PBMCs, sampled from the stem cell graft. All receptors derive from a human donor who donated a stem cell graft to a child with Fanconi anemia.

This clonotype has a handful of counts. The CDR3 DNA follows: TGCGCCAGCAGCCCAGGCGACAGGGAGGCGCCCCAGCATTTT. Its translation is CASSPGDREAPQHF. The chain couples TRBV5-1 to TRBJ1-5; 7 bases fit TRBD1. Germline CDR1 and CDR2: SGHRS and YFSETQ. There are 14 residues in the CDR3. V lost 4 bases, J lost 9 bases, and 10 bases stayed unmatched.

This chain connects TRBV11-2 to TRBJ2-7, with 11 bases identical to TRBD2. This CDR3 has 18 amino acids. Germline V gene lookup returns CDR1 SGHAT and CDR2 FQNNGV. After removal of 0 bases from V and 0 bases from J, the junction contained 7 bases not matched to a gene. The CDR3 sequence: CASSLEGSGGVSSYEQYV. The CDR3, as DNA: TGTGCCAGCAGCTTAGAGGGTAGCGGGGGGGTTAGCTCCTACGAGCAGTACGTC.

Only a few counts were recorded for this clonotype. The chain carries TRBV18 and TRBJ2-7, with 7 nucleotides matching TRBD1. The CDR3 is made up of 15 amino acids. With 2 bases clipped from V and 2 bases from J, the junction kept 6 bases outside the gene matches. Germline V gene sequence: CDR1 KGHSH, CDR2 LQKENI. CDR3 DNA sequence: TGTGCCAGCTCACCAGGCCCGGACAGGACCTACGAGCAGTACTTC. Protein: CASSPGPDRTYEQYF.

At least ten counts were recorded for this clonotype. V gene TRBV4-3 combines with J gene TRBJ1-1; D not certain. V was shortened by 3 bases and J by 1 base, with 6 bases between the two germline ends. CDR1 is LGHNA, CDR2 YSLEER, per germline. The CDR3 runs 13 residues. This chain's CDR3 is CASSHRENTEAFF. The CDR3 nucleotides are TGCGCCAGCAGCCACCGCGAGAACACTGAAGCTTTCTTT.

The rearrangement uses TRBV7-6 and TRBJ1-1, with D maybe TRBD1 (5 bases). This CDR3 region has 16 residues. CDR1 is SGHVS and CDR2 is FNYEAQ in the germline V gene. V lost 1 base, J lost 3 bases, and 15 bases lay in between. The CDR3 spells CASSLVPGGWDTEAFF. The CDR3 DNA reads TGTGCCAGCAGCTTAGTACCGGGGGGTTGGGACACTGAAGCTTTCTTT.

This clonotype was counted between two and nine times. The chain employs TRBV29-1 and TRBJ2-7, with TRBD2 as a possible D gene (7 bases). Trimming cost V 4 bases and J 5 bases, with 15 bases left between them. Looked up from germline, CDR1 is SQVTM and CDR2 is ANQGSEA. The CDR3 extends over 13 amino acids. The CDR3 nucleotides read TGCAGCGTTGCAAAGGGGGGGCGCAACGAGCAGTACTTC. Amino acid sequence: CSVAKGGRNEQYF.

The rearrangement uses TRBV24-1 and TRBJ1-5; TRBD1 aligns across 7 bases. V gave up 4 bases and J gave up 5 bases; unmatched junction bases: 10. The germline CDR1 and CDR2 sequences are KGHDR and SFDVKD. The CDR3 has 16 residues. The CDR3 DNA is TGTGCCACCAGTGACCGTAACAGGGGAGGGGATCAGCCCCAGCATTTT. Translation: CATSDRNRGGDQPQHF.

V and J are TRBV20-1 and TRBJ2-3; TRBD2 might be the D (5 bases). This CDR3 contains 15 residues. Trimming left V 1 base short and J 4 bases short, with 15 bases between. Germline CDR1 reads DFQATT; CDR2 reads SNEGSKA (reference sequence). This CDR3 is CSARGASSSADTQYF. The CDR3, as DNA: TGCAGTGCTAGAGGGGCTAGCAGTTCGGCAGATACGCAGTATTTT.

This clonotype was picked up a small number of times. The chain is built from TRBV7-2 and TRBJ1-1, with D possibly TRBD1 on 5 matching bases. CDR1 and CDR2 from the germline V gene are SGHTA and FQGNSA. The CDR3 length is 12 residues. V was clipped by 1 base and J by 11 bases, with 11 bases between them. For the CDR3, the DNA is TGTGCCAGCAGCTTAGACTCATCAGGGGCTTTCTTT. Its translation: CASSLDSSGAFF. Variable domain in full (rest from reference TRBV7-2 and TRBJ1-1): GAGVSQSPSNKVTEKGKDVELRCDPISGHTALYWYRQSLGQGLEFLIYFQGNSAPDKSGLPSDRFSAERTGGSVSTLTIQRTQQEDSAVYLCASSLDSSGAFFGQGTRLTVV.

The V call is TRBV27, the J call TRBJ2-1; 13 nucleotides line up with TRBD2. V lost 3 bases to trimming and J lost 0 bases; unmatched junction nucleotides: 2. Germline CDR1 is MNHEY and CDR2 is SMNVEV (reference sequence). This CDR3 region has 17 residues. The CDR3 loop is CASSLGLAGSSYNEQFF. The CDR3 DNA sequence: TGTGCCAGCAGTTTGGGACTAGCGGGGAGCTCCTACAATGAGCAGTTCTTC.

CDR3 sequence reads: CASSRAYLQEVEKLFF. The CDR3 nucleotides read TGCGCCAGCAGCCGAGCTTATTTGCAGGAAGTTGAAAAACTGTTTTTT. The chain carries TRBV4-1 and TRBJ1-4; no clear D gene. The CDR3 runs 16 residues. Germline lookup yields CDR1 MGHRA and CDR2 YSYEKL. Between the trimmed V and J ends, which lost 4 bases and 7 bases, there was a span of 19 bases.

This clonotype was found many times. The chain carries TRBV28 and TRBJ2-3; possibly TRBD2 for D (7 bases). CDR3 length equals 17 residues. Germline V gene lookup returns CDR1 MDHEN and CDR2 SYDVKM. The V end was cut by 4 bases, the J end by 5 bases, with 22 bases between. CDR3 sequence: CASSSSRSGGSLDTQYF. CDR3 DNA sequence: TGTGCCAGCAGTTCCTCCCGCTCGGGGGGCTCATTAGATACGCAGTATTTT.

In its sample, this clonotype was seen once. One base away lies a much larger clone, so this may be a sequencing read error. The rearrangement joins TRBV20-1 to TRBJ2-7; D remains ambiguous. Per the germline V gene, CDR1 is DFQATT and CDR2 is SNEGSKA (reference sequence). This CDR3 has 12 residues. The CDR3 region is CCAPDGSYEQYF. DNA for the CDR3: TGCTGTGCCCCGGACGGATCCTACGAGCAGTACTTC.

In its sample, this clonotype was seen a few times. V and J are TRBV10-3 and TRBJ2-6; TRBD2 matches 8 bases. The CDR3 runs to 13 residues. Germline V CDR1 and CDR2: ENHRY, SYGVKD. The J segment lost 4 bases and the V segment lost 11 bases, leaving 4 bases of the junction unmatched. The CDR3 reads CASGGAGANVLTF. For the CDR3, the DNA is TGTGCCTCCGGGGGGGCGGGGGCCAACGTCCTGACTTTC.